One sample yielded the 15 T cell receptor beta chains listed below, sequenced in a study of T-cell reconstitution after alpha-beta-depleted transplantation in children. Unique molecular identifiers were incorporated during preparation of the TCRbeta library. TCRdb used MiXCR to reprocess the PCR reads, holding one entry per CDR3 protein. Of over 45,000 distinct CDR3 sequences in the sample, 5.5% to 7.5% were seen once. The sequencing here drew on PBMCs, mostly from graft donor cells, taken 60 days after TCRalphabeta/CD19-depleted stem cell transplant. These receptors all stem from a female patient aged 2-10 years who had a stem cell transplant for aplastic anemia, so the T cells may come from the graft donor.

This clonotype has a handful of counts. The V and J genes are TRBV27 and TRBJ1-1; D unclear. Germline V gene lookup returns CDR1 MNHEY and CDR2 SMNVEV (reference sequence). The V and J ends lost 6 bases and 5 bases respectively, with 19 bases between them. CDR3 size: 15 residues. DNA of the CDR3: TGTGCCAGCAGCTTGGACGGGCGGTTAGGGACTGAAGCTTTCTTT. This sequence encodes CASSLDGRLGTEAFF.

This clonotype has ten or more counts. The chain is built from TRBV7-3 and TRBJ1-5, with 8 bases identical to TRBD1. This CDR3 has 14 residues. CDR1 and CDR2 (germline): SGHTA, FQGTGA. The trim removed 5 bases at V and 2 bases at J, leaving 2 bases unmatched. CDR3 bases: TGTGCCAGCAGCCGGGGACAGGGCAATCAGCCCCAGCATTTT. Translation: CASSRGQGNQPQHF.

This chain uses TRBV30 with TRBJ1-1; no definite D call. CDR1 and CDR2 from the germline V gene are GTSNPN and SVGIG (reference sequence). The germline V and J ends were trimmed by 0 bases and 4 bases, with 9 bases remaining between them. The CDR3 loop spans 13 amino acids. Here the CDR3 DNA reads TGTGCCTGGAGTGTCTTCGGGGTCACTGAAGCTTTCTTT. It yields the protein CAWSVFGVTEAFF.

V gene TRBV7-8 combines with J gene TRBJ1-2, with 7 bases fitting TRBD1. Losses at the gene ends were 1 base for V and 4 bases for J; bases not matched to a gene: 6. Per the germline V gene, CDR1 is SGHVS and CDR2 is FQNEAQ. The CDR3 has 15 residues. For the CDR3, the DNA is TGTGCCAGCAGCTTAGAGCAGGGGGTTTTCTATGGCTACACCTTC. Translated: CASSLEQGVFYGYTF. Drawing the rest from reference TRBV7-8 and TRBJ1-2, the complete variable domain is GAGVSQSPRYKVAKRGQDVALRCDPISGHVSLFWYQQALGQGPEFLTYFQNEAQLDKSGLPSDRFFAERPEGSVSTLKIQRTQQEDSAVYLCASSLEQGVFYGYTFGSGTRLTVV.

In its sample, this clonotype was seen many times. The V and J genes are TRBV7-2 and TRBJ2-5; 8 positions agree with TRBD2. Trimming at V came to 4 bases and at J to 4 bases, leaving 8 bases not matched to a gene. The germline CDR1 and CDR2 sequences are SGHTA and FQGNSA. This CDR3 is built from 15 residues. CDR3 sequence (DNA): TGTGCCAGCAGCTCTGGGACTAGTAGAAGAGAGACCCAGTACTTC. Residues: CASSSGTSRRETQYF.

The V gene is TRBV7-3, the J gene TRBJ2-7; D not certain. The ends were cut back, 0 bases at V and 3 bases at J, with 6 bases in the middle. CDR1 is SGHTA and CDR2 is FQGTGA in the germline V gene. This CDR3 is 13 amino acids long. The CDR3: CASSLTLDYEQYF. As DNA, the CDR3 is TGTGCCAGCAGCTTAACGTTGGACTACGAGCAGTACTTC. The whole variable domain, filled in from reference TRBV7-3 and TRBJ2-7, reads GAGVSQTPSNKVTEKGKYVELRCDPISGHTALYWYRQSLGQGPEFLIYFQGTGAADDSGLPNDRFFAVRPEGSVSTLKIQRTERGDSAVYLCASSLTLDYEQYFGPGTRLTVT.

This clonotype was recorded many times. This sequence joins TRBV20-1 and TRBJ2-5; 8 nucleotides line up with TRBD1. CDR3 length: 15 amino acids. Germline CDR1 DFQATT, CDR2 SNEGSKA (reference sequence). Losses at the gene ends were 0 bases for V and 2 bases for J; bases not matched to a gene: 5. The CDR3 sequence: CSARDLRQGQETQYF. The CDR3 DNA reads as TGCAGTGCTAGAGATCTGAGACAGGGGCAAGAGACCCAGTACTTC.

This clonotype was observed many times. This chain uses TRBV7-2 with TRBJ2-7; 10 positions agree with TRBD2. V trimming: 9 bases; J trimming: 2 bases; junction bases outside the gene matches: 7. The CDR3 spans 14 residues. Per germline, CDR1 SGHTA and CDR2 FQGNSA. The CDR3 loop is CASRVAGGAYEQYF. CDR3 nucleotides: TGTGCCAGTCGAGTAGCGGGGGGTGCCTACGAGCAGTACTTC.

This clonotype was observed at least ten times. This chain joins TRBV20-1 and TRBJ2-7, with 11 positions matching TRBD2. The CDR3 covers 16 residues. From germline, CDR1 is DFQATT and CDR2 SNEGSKA (reference sequence). Losses at the gene ends were 2 bases for V and 5 bases for J; bases not matched to a gene: 11. The DNA for the CDR3 is TGCAGTGCTAGATCACCCAGACTAGCGGGAAAGGACGAGCAGTACTTC. Encoded protein: CSARSPRLAGKDEQYF.

This clonotype was seen many times. The chain carries TRBV3-1 and TRBJ2-1, with 10 bases lining up with TRBD2. Germline CDR1 is LGHDT and CDR2 is YNNKEL (reference sequence). CDR3 length: 16 residues. V lost 0 bases to trimming and J lost 4 bases; unmatched junction nucleotides: 3. The CDR3, as DNA: TGTGCCAGCAGCCAAGATTTACTAGCGGGGTACAATGAGCAGTTCTTC. Its protein product is CASSQDLLAGYNEQFF.

This clonotype was recorded at least ten times. The rearrangement links TRBV7-9 to TRBJ1-6, with unresolved D. The CDR3 is 14 amino acids. V dropped 1 base and J dropped 7 bases, with 8 bases sitting between them. Per the germline V gene, CDR1 is SEHNR and CDR2 is FQNEAQ (reference sequence). CDR3 nucleotide sequence: TGTGCCAGCAGCTTAGTTAACGGAAATTCACCCCTCCACTTT. Amino acid sequence: CASSLVNGNSPLHF.

There are many counts of this clonotype. The chain employs TRBV12-3 or TRBV12-4 and TRBJ2-7; 11 bases fit TRBD2. There are 15 residues in the CDR3. Germline trimming cut 3 bases from V and 4 bases from J; bases unmatched to any gene: 5. CDR3: CASSFSGRAGYEQYF. The CDR3 nucleotides read TGTGCCAGCAGTTTTAGCGGGAGGGCGGGGTACGAGCAGTACTTC.

This clonotype was seen many times. The rearrangement links TRBV20-1 to TRBJ1-1; 7 nucleotides match TRBD1. Looked up from germline, CDR1 is DFQATT and CDR2 is SNEGSKA (reference sequence). The CDR3 spans 14 residues. Trimming removed 2 bases from V and 4 bases from J; junction bases left unmatched: 7. CDR3 in DNA: TGCAGTGCTAGACTCGGGACAGCCGGCACTGAAGCTTTCTTT. Protein sequence: CSARLGTAGTEAFF.

The chain employs TRBV6-2 or TRBV6-3 and TRBJ2-3; a possible D gene is TRBD1 (5 bases). With 8 bases removed from V and 2 bases from J, the gap between germline ends came to 14 bases. This CDR3 contains 14 residues. Germline V lookup: CDR1 MNHEY, CDR2 SVGEGT. CDR3 nucleotides: TGTGCCAGCTCGGCCCCAGGGAACACAGATACGCAGTATTTT. It encodes CASSAPGNTDTQYF.

In this sample, this clonotype turned up many times. The chain joins TRBV12-3 or TRBV12-4 to TRBJ2-4, with D unclear. The CDR3 runs to 16 residues. Deletions cut 1 base from V and 0 bases from J, with 10 bases between. CDR3 residues: CASSLGSRLAKNIQYF. CDR3 nucleotide sequence: TGTGCCAGCAGTTTAGGTTCGCGACTAGCCAAAAACATTCAGTACTTC.